Included here is one TCR beta chain sequence, with context. Its cognate antigen is unknown. There were only Caucasian adults among the donors, and all lived in Nashville, Tennessee. The sample belongs to a study of shared clonotypes between healthy human individuals. TCRdb keeps only in-frame clones here, not all; method: immunoSEQ multiplex PCR. The sample contains a few million clones, roughly 93% of which appear only once. V dropped 2 bases and J dropped 4 bases, with 7 bases sitting between them. The CDR3 loop spans 12 amino acids. Germline assignment: CDR1 GTSNPN and CDR2 SVGIG (reference sequence). Broader study findings: Clonotypes that were shared across a handful of donors made up approximately 5% of naive CD4 clonotypes. Some clonotypes were shared by all four sorted-subset donors, while others were not shared. The non-shared ones had lower generation probabilities than the shared ones.

The chain couples TRBV30 to TRBJ2-3; weak D call: TRBD2 (6 bases). Sequenced material: naive CD4+ T cells from PBMCs. The sample's subset: CD45RA+ positively selected. The clonotype originates from a man younger than 30 in good health. Some clones in this sample may be carry-over from other donors' samples. The DNA for the CDR3 is TGTGCCTGGAGTCCTAGCGCAGATACGCAGTATTTT. Residues: CAWSPSADTQYF.